Sequencing of this TCR beta chain was carried out in a study of CD8+ T cells in alopecia areata. Study as a whole: It was 6 to 18 months of tofacitinib, and then there were 6 months off drug.

RNA, once extracted, was reverse transcribed into cDNA for use as the sequencing template. Assay: immunoSEQ multiplex PCR; the TCRdb copy retains only in-frame clones and omits some. The top ten clones hold 23% of a sample with over 70,000 clones, around 60% of them seen once. The CDR3 runs 16 residues. Germline CDR1 reads PRHDT; CDR2 reads FYEKMQ (reference sequence). The junction had 5 bases not matched to a gene; V was cut back by 6 bases and J by 0 bases. Comment on this clone: The antigen remains unidentified.

The treatment here: oral pan-JAK inhibitor, 5-10 mg twice daily. Study-level points and caveats: Higher clonality was seen in lesional scalp than in normal scalp, especially in alopecia totalis/universalis. Tofacitinib did not eliminate many expanded lesional clones from scalp or blood. Scalp clonality and expanded CD8+ clones among the top 100 were significantly decreased by tofacitinib.

The V gene is TRBV13, the J gene TRBJ2-5; 12 bases agree with TRBD1. The input for sequencing was CD8+ T cells sorted from blood, taken at week 24, from a patient treated with tofacitinib. This sequence originates from a human donor with alopecia areata. CDR3: CASSYRDRGHQETQYF. In DNA form, the CDR3 reads TGTGCCAGCAGTTACCGGGACAGGGGGCACCAAGAGACCCAGTACTTC.